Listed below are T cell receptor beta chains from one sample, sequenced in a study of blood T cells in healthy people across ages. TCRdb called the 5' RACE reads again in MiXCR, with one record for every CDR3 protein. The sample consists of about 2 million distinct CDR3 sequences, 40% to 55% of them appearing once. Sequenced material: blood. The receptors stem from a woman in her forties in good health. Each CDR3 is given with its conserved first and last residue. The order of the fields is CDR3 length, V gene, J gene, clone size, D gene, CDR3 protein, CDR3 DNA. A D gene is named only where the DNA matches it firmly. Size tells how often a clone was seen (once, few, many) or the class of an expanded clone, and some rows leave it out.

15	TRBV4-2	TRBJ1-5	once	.	CASSQVLGGNQPQHF	TGTGCCAGCAGCCAAGTTTTAGGGGGAAATCAGCCCCAGCATTTT
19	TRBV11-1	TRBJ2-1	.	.	CASSFIYSGRGDIDNEQFF	TGTGCCAGCAGCTTCATATATTCGGGCCGGGGGGACATAGACAATGAGCAGTTCTTC
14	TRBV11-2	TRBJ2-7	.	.	CASSLSRGAYGQYF	TGTGCCAGCAGCTTATCGAGGGGGGCTTACGGGCAGTACTTC
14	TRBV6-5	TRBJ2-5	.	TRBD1	CASSTGVGEETQYF	TGTGCCAGCAGTACAGGGGTAGGCGAAGAGACCCAGTACTTC
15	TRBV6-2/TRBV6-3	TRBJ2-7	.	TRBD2	CASSARLAETYEQYF	TGTGCCAGCAGTGCCCGACTAGCGGAAACCTACGAGCAGTACTTC
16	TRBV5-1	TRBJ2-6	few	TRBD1	CASIRTGGPGANVLTF	TGCGCCAGCATCAGGACAGGGGGACCTGGGGCCAACGTCCTGACTTTC
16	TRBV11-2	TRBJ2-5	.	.	CASSLVRLALQETQYF	TGTGCCAGCAGCTTAGTTCGGCTAGCGCTACAAGAGACCCAGTACTTC
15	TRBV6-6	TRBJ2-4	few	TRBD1	CASSTPTGSKNIQYF	TGTGCCAGCAGTACCCCGACAGGGTCCAAAAACATTCAGTACTTC
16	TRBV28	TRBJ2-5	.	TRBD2	CASSSFTSGVKKTQYF	TGTGCCAGCAGTTCGTTCACTAGCGGGGTTAAAAAGACCCAGTACTTC
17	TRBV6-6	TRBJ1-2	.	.	CASSYSSVRDRGYGYTF	TGTGCCAGCAGTTACTCGTCGGTGAGAGACCGGGGTTATGGCTACACCTTC